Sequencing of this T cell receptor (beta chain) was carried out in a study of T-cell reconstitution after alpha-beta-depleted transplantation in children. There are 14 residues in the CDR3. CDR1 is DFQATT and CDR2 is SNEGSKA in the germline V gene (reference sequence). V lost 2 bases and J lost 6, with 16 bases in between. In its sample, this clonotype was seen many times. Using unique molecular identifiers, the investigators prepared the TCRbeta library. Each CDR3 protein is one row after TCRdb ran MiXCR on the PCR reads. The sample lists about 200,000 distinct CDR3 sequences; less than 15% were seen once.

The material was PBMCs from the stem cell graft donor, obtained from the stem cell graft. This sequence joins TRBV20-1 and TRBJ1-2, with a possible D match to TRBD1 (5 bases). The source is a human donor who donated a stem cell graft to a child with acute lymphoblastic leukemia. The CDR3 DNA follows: TGCAGTGCTAGATGGGCGGGACGTTCCGATGGCTACACCTTC. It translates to CSARWAGRSDGYTF.